This T cell receptor beta chain was recorded in a study of T cell therapy after organ transplantation (dated by TCRdb to between 2018 and 2021). About the investigation overall: Therapy products were autologous CMV-specific T cells expanded in vitro for around 14 days with a peptide pool of 30 HLA class I and II CMV epitopes. Up to 6 T cell doses were administered to patients every 2 weeks, and patients were monitored for 29 weeks after therapy was completed. About 80% of the ten patients were classed as clinical responders and two as nonresponders. A median of 1.92 x 10^8 CMV-specific T cells was administered to patients across 2 to 6 intravenous infusions. Blood samples for the long-term post-therapy time point were taken 20 to 29 weeks after therapy ended. An open-label phase I trial of autologous CMV-specific adoptive T cell therapy in solid-organ transplant recipients was the basis for the study, which was a follow-up TRBV repertoire analysis. Of the roughly ten patients, only 7 or 8 had long-term post-therapy samples available.

What the study reported, not specific to this receptor: Few detected expansions in nonresponders may reflect reduced sample coverage from poor CD8+ T cell yield. Fold change in CD8 clonality after therapy was inversely correlated with pretherapy clonality, suggesting that less biased repertoires were more receptive to remodeling. Reconstitution after therapy appeared to include not only transferred clonotypes but also endogenous clonotypes that had not been detected in the therapy products. Before therapy, nonresponders had marked clonal expansions, and their repertoires changed minimally after therapy. Because the cohort was small, confounders such as concurrent antirejection and antiviral medications could not be assessed.

TRB CDR3 regions were amplified from genomic DNA with the immunoSEQ two-step, bias-controlled multiplex PCR assay. CDR3 libraries were sequenced on an Illumina NextSeq 500. As for how the authors treated the data: The immunoSEQ Analyzer platform was used for initial alignment and bioinformatics, including bias normalization against synthetic CDR3 analogs. Annotation of V, D and J genes was based on the definitions in the IMGT database. VDJtools version 1.1.10 and the R package tcR version 2.2.1.11 were used with default settings for further TRBV analyses. GLIPH analysis was performed with version 1.0 using default settings. To test for significant clonotype frequency changes in CDR3 sequences with at least 5 reads, a 2-sided binomial test with Benjamini-Hochberg correction (alpha = 0.01) was used. In its TCRdb copy, this immuneACCESS table keeps in-frame sequences only and misses some clones. Where compared with another copy, unresolved V genes explain less than half of these, and the others have no known cause. That table is the source of V, J and clone size, and D and trimming were worked out from the DNA. This sample lists roughly 15,000 clones; less than 90% were detected once. The top ten clones comprise roughly 28% of the sample.

As to this clone: The antigen this receptor binds is unknown. Per-nucleotide qualities are absent, and no much larger clonotype sits a single base away.

The trim is 4 bases for V and 8 bases for J, with a gap of 17 bases between the germline ends. From the cysteine up to the phenylalanine, the CDR3 has a length of 14 residues. The DNA shown is the 42-base CDR3, in frame from base 1. CDR1 SGHAT and CDR2 FQNNGV are derived from the germline V gene. The time point label for this specimen denotes: 20-29 weeks after completion of therapy. The patients had received solid-organ transplants and had cytomegalovirus that was drug-resistant/recurrent. Ten of the trial participants were picked for repertoire analysis depending on whether post-therapy peripheral blood mononuclear cells were available. Viable CD3+CD8+CD4- lymphocytes were isolated from PBMCs by sorting on a BD FACSAria III. Genomic DNA was extracted from sorted cells with the Qiagen DNeasy Kit.

The input for sequencing was CD8+ T cells from blood, taken after autologous CMV-specific T cell therapy. The source is a human patient who had received a solid organ transplant and had CMV disease. Once a transplant has taken place, some T cells may be donor derived. The chain employs TRBV11-2 and TRBJ1-2; the D region possibly corresponds to TRBD1 (5 bases align). The CDR3 protein: CASSSNGTAPGYTF. The DNA sequence follows: TGTGCCAGCAGCTCAAACGGGACCGCACCGGGCTACACCTTC. Extended through the reference TRBV11-2 and TRBJ1-2 proteins, this CDR3 yields the full variable domain: EAGVAQSPRYKIIEKRQSVAFWCNPISGHATLYWYQQILGQGPKLLIQFQNNGVVDDSQLPKDRFSAERLKGVDSTLKIQPAKLEDSAVYLCASSSNGTAPGYTFGSGTRLTVV.